A selection of T cell receptor beta chains follows, all from one sample in a study of blood T cells in healthy people across ages. MiXCR was run by TCRdb on the 5' RACE reads, yielding one entry per CDR3 protein. The sample lists about 1.8 million distinct CDR3 sequences, 49% occurring once. The specimen was blood. All receptors come from a woman aged 40 to 55 in good health. The CDR3 runs from the conserved cysteine through the conserved F or W. A D gene is named only where the DNA matches it firmly. Rows may omit the clone size; those that give it use once, few, many or a size class.

d_call: NA; clone_size: NA; v_call: TRBV4-3; j_call: TRBJ2-3; cdr3_aa: CASSQGPSFTDTQYF; cdr3_nt: TGCGCCAGCAGCCAGGGACCATCCTTCACAGATACGCAGTATTTT
d_call: NA; clone_size: NA; v_call: TRBV2; j_call: TRBJ1-2; cdr3_aa: CTSSQSNYGYTF; cdr3_nt: TGTACCAGCAGCCAGAGCAACTATGGCTACACCTTC
d_call: TRBD2; clone_size: few; v_call: TRBV20-1; j_call: TRBJ2-1; cdr3_aa: CSAHRLAGGSNEQFF; cdr3_nt: TGCAGTGCGCACCGACTAGCGGGGGGCTCGAATGAGCAGTTCTTC
d_call: TRBD1; clone_size: few; v_call: TRBV20-1; j_call: TRBJ1-5; cdr3_aa: CSAGQGSQPQHF; cdr3_nt: TGCAGTGCTGGACAGGGTTCTCAGCCCCAGCATTTT
d_call: NA; clone_size: NA; v_call: TRBV12-3/TRBV12-4; j_call: TRBJ2-7; cdr3_aa: CASSLGAKASEQYF; cdr3_nt: TGTGCCAGCAGTTTAGGGGCCAAGGCCTCCGAGCAGTACTTC
d_call: NA; clone_size: NA; v_call: TRBV20-1; j_call: TRBJ1-1; cdr3_aa: CSARDTWRGRMNTEAFF; cdr3_nt: TGCAGTGCTAGAGATACATGGCGAGGGAGGATGAACACTGAAGCTTTCTTT
d_call: NA; clone_size: NA; v_call: TRBV28; j_call: TRBJ1-2; cdr3_aa: CASSEEFRYGYTF; cdr3_nt: TGTGCCAGCAGTGAGGAGTTTCGGTATGGCTACACCTTC
d_call: NA; clone_size: NA; v_call: TRBV20-1; j_call: TRBJ1-2; cdr3_aa: CSARDHRGASGYTF; cdr3_nt: TGCAGTGCTAGAGATCACCGAGGGGCCTCCGGCTACACCTTC
d_call: NA; clone_size: NA; v_call: TRBV7-2; j_call: TRBJ2-1; cdr3_aa: CASSTPGRESYNEQFF; cdr3_nt: TGTGCCAGCAGCACCCCAGGGAGAGAGTCCTACAATGAGCAGTTCTTC
d_call: TRBD2; clone_size: NA; v_call: TRBV5-1; j_call: TRBJ2-5; cdr3_aa: CASSLNVVAGETQYF; cdr3_nt: TGCGCCAGCAGCTTGAATGTGGTAGCGGGAGAGACCCAGTACTTC
d_call: NA; clone_size: NA; v_call: TRBV5-1; j_call: TRBJ2-7; cdr3_aa: CASSLTGTQYNEQYF; cdr3_nt: TGCGCCAGCAGCCTGACCGGGACACAATACAATGAGCAGTACTTC
d_call: TRBD2; clone_size: few; v_call: TRBV9; j_call: TRBJ2-3; cdr3_aa: CASSYSGLAGPTDTQYF; cdr3_nt: TGTGCCAGCAGCTACTCGGGACTAGCGGGGCCCACAGATACGCAGTATTTT
d_call: TRBD2; clone_size: NA; v_call: TRBV20-1; j_call: TRBJ2-3; cdr3_aa: CSALLRTSGGVPDTQYF; cdr3_nt: TGCAGTGCTCTGCTACGGACTAGCGGGGGTGTCCCAGATACGCAGTATTTT
d_call: NA; clone_size: NA; v_call: TRBV6-6; j_call: TRBJ2-7; cdr3_aa: CASGRDTFSYEQYF; cdr3_nt: TGTGCCAGCGGGAGGGACACCTTCTCCTACGAGCAGTACTTC
d_call: TRBD1; clone_size: NA; v_call: TRBV29-1; j_call: TRBJ1-5; cdr3_aa: CSVTQGTNQPQHF; cdr3_nt: TGCAGCGTTACACAGGGGACGAATCAGCCCCAGCATTTT
d_call: NA; clone_size: NA; v_call: TRBV4-1; j_call: TRBJ2-1; cdr3_aa: CASSQRTHNEQFF; cdr3_nt: TGCGCCAGCAGCCAGAGGACGCACAATGAGCAGTTCTTC
d_call: NA; clone_size: NA; v_call: TRBV20-1; j_call: TRBJ2-5; cdr3_aa: CSARIGRETQYF; cdr3_nt: TGCAGTGCTAGGATAGGTCGGGAGACCCAGTACTTC
d_call: TRBD1; clone_size: NA; v_call: TRBV6-1; j_call: TRBJ2-5; cdr3_aa: CASEGTEYTWEQYF; cdr3_nt: TGTGCCAGTGAAGGGACAGAATACACCTGGGAGCAGTACTTC
d_call: NA; clone_size: few; v_call: TRBV7-9; j_call: TRBJ1-2; cdr3_aa: CASSSLGRTNYGYTF; cdr3_nt: TGTGCCAGCAGCTCCCTTGGACGGACGAACTATGGCTACACCTTC
d_call: TRBD1; clone_size: many; v_call: TRBV7-2; j_call: TRBJ2-5; cdr3_aa: CASSRTGAQETQYF; cdr3_nt: TGTGCCAGCAGCCGGACAGGAGCCCAAGAGACCCAGTACTTC
d_call: TRBD1; clone_size: NA; v_call: TRBV6-5; j_call: TRBJ2-7; cdr3_aa: CASSPEDRHYEQYF; cdr3_nt: TGTGCCAGCAGCCCCGAGGACAGGCACTACGAGCAGTACTTC
d_call: NA; clone_size: few; v_call: TRBV5-1; j_call: TRBJ2-6; cdr3_aa: CASSSSVNSGANVLTF; cdr3_nt: TGCGCCAGCAGCTCCTCAGTAAACTCTGGGGCCAACGTCCTGACTTTC
d_call: TRBD1; clone_size: few; v_call: TRBV5-1; j_call: TRBJ1-1; cdr3_aa: CASSYSGTGMNTEAFF; cdr3_nt: TGCGCCAGCAGTTATTCCGGGACAGGGATGAACACTGAAGCTTTCTTT
d_call: NA; clone_size: NA; v_call: TRBV12-3/TRBV12-4; j_call: TRBJ1-5; cdr3_aa: CASSQEAGDNQPQHF; cdr3_nt: TGTGCCAGCAGCCAAGAAGCGGGGGACAATCAGCCCCAGCATTTT